This is a list of T cell receptor beta chains from one sample in a study of OX40 agonist ivuxolimab in advanced cancers. The repertoire was sequenced with immunoSEQ multiplex PCR; TCRdb's copy has only in-frame clones and lacks some. This table holds some 74,000 clones, 80% to 95% found once. This sample comprised CD4+ or CD8+ T cells sorted from blood, obtained in a trial of the OX40 agonist ivuxolimab. The receptor source for this set is an adult with an advanced solid tumor such as melanoma, head and neck, liver or kidney cancer. Each CDR3 is given without its conserved first and last residue. Each record gives: CDR3 length, V gene, J gene, CDR3 protein.

>13|TRBV2|TRBJ1-2
ASSEPNRVPYGYT
>12|TRBV5-8|TRBJ2-7
ASSLLGLSYEQY
>12|TRBV27|TRBJ1-1
ASSKRPGETEAF
>12|TRBV28|TRBJ2-3
ASSLVGAADTQY
>11|TRBV19|TRBJ2-7
ASSRDRGDEQY
>14|TRBV25-1|TRBJ2-2
ASSGGQGLNTGELF
>13|TRBV19|TRBJ1-1
ASSTTRTGTAEAF
>13|TRBV27|TRBJ1-4
ASHGGGATNEKLF
>13|TRBV5-1|TRBJ2-5
ASSSGTGGSETQY
>15|TRBV4-1|TRBJ2-5
ASSPFGQGAFQETQY
>13|TRBV15|TRBJ2-5
ATSRRTLPTETQY
>10|TRBV6-5|TRBJ1-4
ASSEGGGKLF
>11|TRBV10-1|TRBJ2-1
ASSEGTYNEQF
>14|TRBV5-4|TRBJ2-1
ASSLAGTSGGNEQF
>15|TRBV28|TRBJ1-3
ASSLVPGTVSGNTIY
>11|TRBV6-5|TRBJ2-3
ASRQGYEDTQY
>12|TRBV7-8|TRBJ2-7
ASSLALGQGRQY
>12|TRBV2|TRBJ1-5
ASSEVRGDQPQH
>13|TRBV5-1|TRBJ2-7
ASSLELAGNYEQY
>13|TRBV7-2|TRBJ2-2
ASSRGLLRTGELF
>13|TRBV7-7|TRBJ2-6
ASSQGVSGANVLT
>13|TRBV5-1|TRBJ2-1
ASSLGRSSYNEQF
>13|TRBV15|TRBJ2-6
ATSRESLGANVLT
>12|TRBV19|TRBJ2-5
ASSPLGTGETQY
>10|TRBV30|TRBJ1-1
AWNSGDTEAF
>14|TRBV11-3|TRBJ2-1
ASSSRTSGMSNEQF
>13|TRBV7-3|TRBJ2-5
ASSQGQGAAETQY
>13|TRBV30|TRBJ2-1
AWSVPTSGYNEQF
>13|TRBV6-1|TRBJ2-7
ASNPTGQGRHEQY
>11|TRBV21-1|TRBJ1-5
ASGRTGNQPQH
>12|TRBV6-5|TRBJ2-1
ASSRTRTPIEQF
>14|TRBV2|TRBJ2-1
ASSEALQGAYNEQF
>13|TRBV15|TRBJ2-1
ATSRMTGNYNEQF
>11|TRBV19|TRBJ1-1
ASSMRADTEAF